Listed here are 16 T cell receptor beta chains from one sample, sequenced in a study of response to subunit inactivated influenza vaccine. TCRdb redid the calling of the RT-PCR reads with MiXCR, one entry per CDR3 protein. The profile shows about 780,000 distinct CDR3 sequences, about 18% of them singletons. The sample here was PBMCs from blood, taken roughly 5 days after vaccination. All receptors derive from a man in his fifties who received an inactivated influenza vaccine.

This clonotype has more than one count but fewer than ten. The V and J genes are TRBV5-4 and TRBJ2-1; D is uncertain. V dropped 0 bases and J dropped 1 base, with 11 bases sitting between them. The CDR3 covers 16 residues. CDR1 SGHNT and CDR2 YYREEE come from the germline V gene (reference sequence). The chain's CDR3 is CASSLEAGVSYNEQFF. The DNA for the CDR3 is TGTGCCAGCAGCTTGGAGGCAGGTGTTTCCTACAATGAGCAGTTCTTC.

This clonotype has a handful of counts. CDR3: CASSPPQRDRGNTGELFF. CDR3 sequence (DNA): TGCGCCAGCAGCCCACCCCAGCGGGACAGGGGGAACACCGGGGAGCTGTTTTTT. The genes are TRBV4-1 and TRBJ2-2; 10 positions match TRBD1. Losses at the gene ends were 4 bases for V and 1 base for J; bases not matched to a gene: 9. Germline CDR1 MGHRA, CDR2 YSYEKL. The CDR3 runs to 18 residues.

The genes are TRBV18 and TRBJ2-7, with D possibly being TRBD1 (5 bases). Germline lookup yields CDR1 KGHSH and CDR2 LQKENI. Between the trimmed V and J ends, which lost 4 bases and 5 bases, there was a span of 18 bases. This CDR3 is 15 amino acids long. The CDR3 sequence: CASSRGSQGGNEQYF. CDR3 in DNA: TGTGCCAGCTCACGGGGTTCGCAGGGCGGCAACGAGCAGTACTTC.

J is TRBJ2-7 and V is TRBV6-2 or TRBV6-3, with TRBD1 identical over 7 bases. V lost 6 bases to trimming and J lost 3 bases; unmatched junction nucleotides: 11. This CDR3 contains 15 residues. Germline V lookup: CDR1 MNHEY, CDR2 SVGEGT. The CDR3 is CASSFSWTGRYEQYF. The CDR3 DNA reads as TGTGCCAGCAGCTTCAGTTGGACAGGCCGCTACGAGCAGTACTTC.

This clonotype was found many times. The chain combines TRBV12-3 or TRBV12-4 with TRBJ1-3; no clear D. The V gene lost 0 bases and the J gene lost 0 bases, with 6 bases spanning the gap. CDR3 length: 15 residues. The DNA of the CDR3 is TGTGCCAGCAGTTTAGCAGGGTTCTCTGGAAACACCATATATTTT. Its translation is CASSLAGFSGNTIYF.

J is TRBJ2-1 and V is TRBV24-1; D gene ambiguous. CDR3 length: 13 amino acids. The germline V and J ends were trimmed by 6 bases and 0 bases, with 5 bases remaining between them. Germline CDR1 is KGHDR and CDR2 is SFDVKD. The DNA for the CDR3 is TGTGCCACCAGTTTAAACTCCTACAATGAGCAGTTCTTC. It codes for CATSLNSYNEQFF.

This rearrangement joins TRBV7-9 to TRBJ2-2, with 11 bases matching TRBD2. The germline CDR1 and CDR2 sequences are SEHNR and FQNEAQ (reference sequence). This CDR3 comprises 16 residues. The V and J ends lost 5 bases and 7 bases, in that order; junction bases with no gene match: 9. The CDR3, as DNA: TGTGCCAGCAGCATGACTAGCGGGGCCGTCTTCGGGGAGCTGTTTTTT. Protein sequence: CASSMTSGAVFGELFF.

There are many counts of this clonotype. This rearrangement joins TRBV7-2 to TRBJ2-7; D is undetermined. Trimming cost V 1 base and J 0 bases, with 10 bases left between them. The CDR3 is made up of 15 amino acids. Looked up from germline, CDR1 is SGHTA and CDR2 is FQGNSA. The CDR3 region has the DNA TGTGCCAGCAGCTTAGGGCGGCTCCCCTCCTACGAGCAGTACTTC. Protein: CASSLGRLPSYEQYF.

As for this clonotype: One end of the junction varies from germline; a read error may be responsible. V is TRBV11-1 and J is TRBJ2-7, with D possibly being TRBD2 (5 bases). CDR3 length equals 15 residues. Germline assignment: CDR1 SGHAT and CDR2 FQDESV (reference sequence). CDR3 bases: TGTGCCAGAAGCTTAGCGTTCGGCTCTTACTACGAGCAGTACTTC. This gives the protein CARSLAFGSYYEQYF. Drawing the rest from reference TRBV11-1 and TRBJ2-7, the complete variable domain is EAEVAQSPRYKITEKSQAVAFWCDPISGHATLYWYRQILGQGPELLVQFQDESVVDDSQLPKDRFSAERLKGVDSTLKIQPAELGDSAMYLCARSLAFGSYYEQYFGPGTRLTVT.

V and J are TRBV9 and TRBJ2-7; D may be TRBD2 (6 bases). The V and J ends lost 3 bases and 2 bases respectively, with 12 bases between them. Germline-derived CDR1 and CDR2 are SGDLS and YYNGEE. This CDR3 is 14 amino acids long. DNA for the CDR3: TGTGCCAGCAGCGCCCGGGACTCAACCTACGAGCAGTACTTC. This encodes CASSARDSTYEQYF.

For the CDR3, the DNA is TGTGCCAGCAGTTTGCAGATTGTCCGGTCTTGGAATGAGCAGTTCTTC. Its translation: CASSLQIVRSWNEQFF. The chain recombines TRBV28 with TRBJ2-1; D is uncertain. Germline V gene data show CDR1 as MDHEN and CDR2 as SYDVKM. V was cut by 3 bases and J by 7 bases, with 19 bases left in between. The CDR3 sequence is 16 residues long.

The chain joins TRBV29-1 to TRBJ1-6; D not resolved. V lost 4 bases, J lost 5 bases, and 9 bases lay in between. The germline gives CDR1 SQVTM, CDR2 ANQGSEA. The CDR3 is 13 residues long. CDR3 loop: CSVGERDNSPLHF. CDR3 DNA sequence: TGCAGCGTTGGGGAGAGGGATAATTCACCCCTCCACTTT.

The V gene is TRBV7-3, the J gene TRBJ2-1; 10 nucleotides align to TRBD2. With V trimmed by 0 bases and J by 5 bases, 4 bases remained unmatched. This CDR3 comprises 16 residues. Germline values: CDR1 SGHTA, CDR2 FQGTGA. CDR3 residues: CASSLTTGLANNEQFF. The CDR3 nucleotides read TGTGCCAGCAGCTTAACGACGGGACTAGCGAACAATGAGCAGTTCTTC.

This clonotype was recorded a few times. The chain's CDR3 is CASNGIGGELFF. As DNA, the CDR3 is TGTGCCAGCAACGGGATTGGAGGGGAGCTGTTTTTT. The V gene is TRBV28, the J gene TRBJ2-2, with D possibly matching TRBD2 (5 bases). Trimming stripped 7 bases from V and 8 bases from J, with 11 bases between. The germline gives CDR1 MDHEN, CDR2 SYDVKM. CDR3 length equals 12 residues.

The chain recombines TRBV15 with TRBJ1-1, with 7 bases aligning to TRBD1. V was pared by 4 bases and J by 3 bases, with 11 bases of the junction left unmatched. The germline V gene has CDR1 LNHNV and CDR2 YYDKDF (reference sequence). CDR3 length: 16 amino acids. In DNA form, the CDR3 reads TGTGCCACCAGCAAAGACAGGGTTGGAGCGTACACTGAAGCTTTCTTT. This codes for CATSKDRVGAYTEAFF.

V and J are TRBV20-1 and TRBJ1-5, with D unresolved. In germline, CDR1 is DFQATT, CDR2 SNEGSKA (reference sequence). The CDR3 sequence is 12 residues long. The CDR3 coding sequence is TGCAGCGGGGAAGTTAGCAATCAGCCCCAGCATTTT. The encoded protein is CSGEVSNQPQHF.